This TCR beta chain stems from a study of vaccination and CD4 T cells after COVID-19. The overall study: The BNT162b2 or mRNA-1273 vaccine was given to participants in two doses. Each post-COVID sample was drawn after diagnosis, and the median interval was 101 days (range 35 to 161).

An Oncomine TCR Beta short-read assay was used to sequence the DNA from cultured CD4+ T cells. Once CD4+ T cells had been cultured, genomic DNA was extracted from them. TCRdb fed the PCR reads into MiXCR, producing one record per CDR3 protein. This sample has around 4,000 distinct CDR3 sequences; around 21% occur once, and the top ten carry about 20%. The CDR3 has 15 residues. V was clipped by 5 bases and J by 2 bases, with 15 bases between them. In germline, CDR1 is KGHSH, CDR2 LQKENI. Notes on this clonotype: Antigen unknown.

Treatment specified: approximately 9-day PBMC culture with coronavirus spike peptide pools or control peptides (ViraFEST assay). The receptor was derived from a human donor who had recovered from COVID-19. The chain is built from TRBV18 and TRBJ1-2; D is uncertain. The sample taken for sequencing was CD4+ T cells from blood, cultured in vitro. The CDR3 DNA sequence: TGTGCCAGCTCAGCCCAGTTTCTGAGCAACTATGGCTACACCTTC. Amino acids: CASSAQFLSNYGYTF.